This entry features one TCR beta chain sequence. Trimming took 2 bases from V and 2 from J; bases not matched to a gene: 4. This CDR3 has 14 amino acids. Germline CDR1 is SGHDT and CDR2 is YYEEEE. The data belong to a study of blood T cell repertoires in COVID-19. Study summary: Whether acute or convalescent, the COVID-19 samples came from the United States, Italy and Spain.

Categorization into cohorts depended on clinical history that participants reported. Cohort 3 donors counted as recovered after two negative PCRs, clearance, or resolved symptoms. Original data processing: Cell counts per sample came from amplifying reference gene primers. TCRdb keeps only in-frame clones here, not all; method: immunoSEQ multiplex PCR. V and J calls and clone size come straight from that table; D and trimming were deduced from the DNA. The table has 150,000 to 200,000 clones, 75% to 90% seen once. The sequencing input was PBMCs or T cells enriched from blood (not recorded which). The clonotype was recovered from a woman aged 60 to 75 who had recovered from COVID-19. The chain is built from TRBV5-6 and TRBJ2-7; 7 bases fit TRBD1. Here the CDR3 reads CASSLQGPTYEQYF. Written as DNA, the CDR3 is TGTGCCAGCAGCTTACAGGGGCCCACCTACGAGCAGTACTTC.